Following are 14 T cell receptor beta chains from one sample sequenced in a study of shared clonotypes between healthy human individuals. The naive CD8 population came from CD45RO-negative cells selected for CCR7, without terminally differentiated effector memory CD45RA+ cells. Generated by immunoSEQ multiplex PCR, the TCRdb table keeps only in-frame clones and is missing some. Counted here are about 2,100,000 clones, under 95% occurring once; the ten biggest clones make up more than 1.5%. What was sequenced was naive CD8+ T cells from PBMCs. The receptors come from a young man in good health. Some clones in this sample may be carry-over from other donors' samples.

As DNA, the CDR3 is TGTGCCAGCAGTGGAGCAGGGGGCCCTAACTACGAGCAGTACTTC. Translated, it gives CASSGAGGPNYEQYF. The V gene is TRBV27, the J gene TRBJ2-7; 8 bases are shared with TRBD1. With 5 bases clipped from V and 3 bases from J, the junction kept 9 bases outside the gene matches. There are 15 residues in the CDR3. The germline gives CDR1 MNHEY, CDR2 SMNVEV (reference sequence).

The rearrangement links TRBV29-1 to TRBJ2-7, with 9 bases that match TRBD2. This CDR3 region has 15 residues. Germline-derived CDR1 and CDR2 are SQVTM and ANQGSEA. V was pared by 6 bases and J by 2 bases, with 11 bases of the junction left unmatched. The CDR3 is CSVGGRASGTYEQYF. CDR3 nucleotides: TGCAGCGTAGGGGGGCGAGCTAGCGGGACCTACGAGCAGTACTTC.

Remarks on this clone: The sample contains more than one DNA sequence encoding this CDR3. In nucleotides, the CDR3 is TGTGCCAGCAGTTCGCTGGGGACAGGGGCTTACGAGCAGTACTTC. Translated, it gives CASSSLGTGAYEQYF. The chain combines TRBV28 with TRBJ2-7, with 10 bases matching TRBD1. CDR3 length: 15 amino acids. The V gene's germline CDR1 is MDHEN and CDR2 SYDVKM. Trimming cost V 4 bases and J 4 bases; bases outside gene matches: 7.

As concerns this clone: Within the sample, other DNA sequences also encode this same CDR3. The chain links TRBV2 to TRBJ1-5; maybe TRBD1 (5 bases). V gave up 3 bases and J gave up 3 bases, with 6 bases separating them. Germline values: CDR1 SNHLY, CDR2 FYNNEI. This CDR3 has 13 amino acids. The CDR3 nucleotides read TGTGCCAGCAGTGACAGGGACAATCAGCCCCAGCATTTT. This encodes CASSDRDNQPQHF.

This chain links TRBV4-1 with TRBJ2-7, with no clear D. This CDR3 has 14 amino acids. Germline V gives CDR1 MGHRA, CDR2 YSYEKL. Trimming left V 0 bases short and J 3 bases short, with 9 bases between. CDR3 loop: CASSQEPSIYEQYF. The CDR3 coding sequence is TGCGCCAGCAGCCAAGAGCCTAGTATCTACGAGCAGTACTTC.

The rearrangement links TRBV9 to TRBJ1-2; D unclear. CDR1 and CDR2 (germline): SGDLS, YYNGEE. This CDR3 spans 13 amino acids. The germline V and J ends were trimmed by 3 bases and 2 bases, with 8 bases remaining between them. The CDR3 DNA reads as TGTGCCAGCAGCGGTAGGCAGAACTATGGCTACACCTTC. It translates to CASSGRQNYGYTF.

The V gene is TRBV30, the J gene TRBJ2-7; D gene uncertain. Germline CDR1 is GTSNPN and CDR2 is SVGIG (reference sequence). The CDR3 length is 16 residues. Trimming cost V 2 bases and J 3 bases, with 20 bases left between them. The CDR3 region has the DNA TGTGCCTGGAGTCACAGAAACAGTCACCTTCGCTACGAGCAGTACTTC. Its protein product is CAWSHRNSHLRYEQYF.

This clone was seen a handful of times. Other nucleotide sequences from this sample produce the same CDR3. The genes are TRBV27 and TRBJ2-7; D gene ambiguous. CDR1 is MNHEY, CDR2 SMNVEV, per germline (reference sequence). The V end was cut by 3 bases, the J end by 1 base, with 7 bases between. This CDR3 contains 13 residues. Here the CDR3 reads CASSLGLSYEQYF. CDR3 nucleotide sequence: TGTGCCAGCAGTTTGGGGTTATCCTACGAGCAGTACTTC.

The CDR3 region is CASSLGPGSYEQYF. The CDR3 DNA sequence: TGTGCCAGCAGCTTGGGTCCAGGATCTTACGAGCAGTACTTC. The chain employs TRBV5-8 and TRBJ2-7, with unresolved D. CDR1 SGHTS and CDR2 YDEGEE come from the germline V gene. There are 14 residues in the CDR3. V lost 0 bases and J 4 bases, leaving 11 bases between the germline ends.

The V and J genes are TRBV28 and TRBJ1-1, with D perhaps matching TRBD1 (6 bases). Germline CDR1 and CDR2: MDHEN and SYDVKM. This CDR3 region has 14 residues. Trimming removed 4 bases at V and 5 bases at J, with 14 bases between. CDR3 sequence (DNA): TGTGCCAGCAGTTCAACAGGGACCGGGACTGAAGCTTTCTTT. Encoded protein: CASSSTGTGTEAFF. The full variable domain, completed using reference TRBV28 and TRBJ1-1, is DVKVTQSSRYLVKRTGEKVFLECVQDMDHENMFWYRQDPGLGLRLIYFSYDVKMKEKGDIPEGYSVSREKKERFSLILESASTNQTSMYLCASSSTGTGTEAFFGQGTRLTVV.

Regarding this clone: Different DNA sequences within this sample yield the same CDR3. The chain links TRBV19 to TRBJ2-3; 7 bases line up with TRBD1. The CDR3 loop spans 15 amino acids. V gave up 1 base and J gave up 6 bases; unmatched junction bases: 7. The germline gives CDR1 LNHDA, CDR2 SQIVND (reference sequence). Here the CDR3 reads CASSIGARGTDTQYF. The CDR3 DNA reads TGTGCCAGTAGTATAGGGGCCAGGGGGACGGATACGCAGTATTTT.

This clone was detected only once. The chain uses TRBV27 and TRBJ1-5, with D unclear. CDR3 size: 17 residues. Germline V gives CDR1 MNHEY, CDR2 SMNVEV (reference sequence). The V end was cut by 0 bases, the J end by 4 bases, with 16 bases between. The CDR3 nucleotides are TGTGCCAGCAGTTTATCGCCCAAGGGCCTTGGGAATCAGCCCCAGCATTTT. It codes for CASSLSPKGLGNQPQHF.

Written as DNA, the CDR3 is TGTGCCAGCAGTTTGCCCGAGGCGGGCGGACAAGAGACCCAGTACTTC. As protein: CASSLPEAGGQETQYF. This chain uses TRBV28 with TRBJ2-5; a weak D match, TRBD2 (5 bases). V lost 3 bases and J lost 2, with 16 bases in between. From germline, CDR1 is MDHEN and CDR2 SYDVKM. This CDR3 comprises 16 residues.

In DNA form, the CDR3 reads TGTGCCAGCAGCCTCGGACTGAGCAATCAGCCCCAGCATTTT. Protein: CASSLGLSNQPQHF. This sequence joins TRBV5-4 and TRBJ1-5; D gene unclear. Germline V CDR1 and CDR2: SGHNT, YYREEE (reference sequence). Trimming left V 4 bases short and J 1 base short, with 9 bases between. The CDR3 spans 14 residues.